The sequence of this T cell receptor (beta chain) was determined in a study of T-cell memory formation after mild COVID-19 (dated by TCRdb to the early 2020s). Background for the entire study: Most TCR sequence clusters were specific to one of the two donors. T-cell clones expanding and contracting after mild COVID-19 in two donors were tracked by longitudinal TCRalpha and TCRbeta repertoire sequencing. The cohort was made up of two young adult volunteers, one female and one male, who were previously healthy. The paper's findings and limits, for the study overall: The study included only two mild cases, and larger cohorts that include severe cases with pre-infection samples were judged to be necessary. From day 15 to 85, contracting clones showed balanced CD4/CD8 phenotypes, whereas a second wave of clones that expanded from day 15 to 37 leaned towards CD4+. The detection of some responding clones in pre-infection memory suggests that pre-existing cross-reactive memory T cells joined the SARS-CoV-2 response. Contracting CD4+ clones were found mainly in CM and EM memory subsets, while CD8+ clones were enriched in EMRA. Whether the second-wave clones peaking on day 37 were SARS-CoV-2 specific was not confirmed.

CDR3 length: 16 amino acids, cysteine to phenylalanine. The entry retains the CDR3 DNA only, 48 bases that are in frame from base 1. Via the germline V gene, CDR1 is SGHTA and CDR2 FQGTGA. V is cut back by 2 bases and J by 5 bases, with 8 bases in the junction unmatched. Ficoll-Paque density gradient centrifugation was used to isolate PBMCs. Regarding this clonotype: Its cognate antigen has yet to be identified. Nothing much larger sits one base from this clone, and base qualities are not available.

Instrument on record: Illumina NovaSeq 6000. TCRalpha and TCRbeta cDNA libraries were constructed by 5'RACE with constant-segment primers, with sample barcodes and unique molecular identifiers being introduced. RNA was extracted from every sample with Trizol reagent. Library amplification was performed in two PCR steps, and a second sample barcode and Illumina TruSeq adapters were introduced in the second step. Sequencing of the libraries was done on an Illumina NovaSeq, producing 2 x 150 bp paired-end reads. The published analysis was carried out like this. Reads were demultiplexed and collapsed into UMI-guided consensus sequences with migec v1.2.7. Using mixcr v2.1.11, UMI consensuses were aligned to TRA and TRB V and J templates and then assembled into clonotypes. A clonotype was counted as expanded or contracted only when both edgeR and NoisET called the clonotype significant, with the noise models trained on biological replicates. For edgeR calls, the cutoffs were a false discovery rate-adjusted p below 0.01 and a log2 fold-change threshold of 1. PCA with hierarchical clustering of max-normalized trajectories of the 1000 most abundant clonotypes was used as exploratory dynamics analysis. Separately sequenced CD4+ and CD8+ repertoires were used to assign the CD4 or CD8 phenotype of responding clones. TCRdb passed the public sequencing reads through fastp at Q25 and MiXCR, retaining productive beta sequences. All rows with the same CDR3 protein become a single entry with the most common DNA and genes. TCRdb's processing, not the authors' own work, is the source of the V and J calls. In all, the sample holds 450,000 to 650,000 distinct CDR3 sequences, and roughly 21% of those were seen once. The ten largest clones represent approximately 8% of the sample.

Sequencing was done on a sample of PBMCs or a T cell subset sorted from them (not recorded which). Recombination joined TRBV7-3 with TRBJ2-1, with TRBD2 identical over 8 junction bases. The TCR comes from an adult woman who had mild COVID-19 (a few samples of this study predate the infection). The sample titles of this study are shuffled in the database, so cell type and time point are left out; the donor was told from shared clones. The CDR3 loop reads CASSLSAGGGHNEQFF. The nucleotides are TGTGCCAGCAGCTTATCGGCGGGGGGCGGCCACAATGAGCAGTTCTTC. With the portions outside the CDR3 filled from the reference TRBV7-3 and TRBJ2-1 genes, the complete variable region becomes GAGVSQTPSNKVTEKGKYVELRCDPISGHTALYWYRQSLGQGPEFLIYFQGTGAADDSGLPNDRFFAVRPEGSVSTLKIQRTERGDSAVYLCASSLSAGGGHNEQFFGPGTRLTVL.